These 20 T cell receptor beta chains share one sample of origin, sequenced in a study of vaccination and CD4 T cells after COVID-19. Documented treatment: roughly 10-day PBMC culture with coronavirus spike peptide pools or control peptides (ViraFEST assay). No antigen is known for these receptors. Sequence data for DNA of cultured CD4+ T cells were generated by the Oncomine TCR Beta short-read assay. A single record per CDR3 protein comes from TCRdb applying MiXCR to the PCR reads. Here the sample spans approximately 13,000 distinct CDR3 sequences, 28% being singletons. Sequenced input: cultured CD4+ T cells from blood. Source of these receptors: a human donor with COVID-19.

In this sample, this clonotype turned up a few times. V is TRBV6-5 and J is TRBJ1-5; possible D gene TRBD1, 5 bases. This CDR3 is 14 amino acids long. Germline-derived CDR1 and CDR2 are MNHEY and SVGAGI. V lost 2 bases to trimming and J lost 0 bases, with 5 bases between them. CDR3 nucleotide sequence: TGTGCCAGCAGTTACGACAGTAGCAATCAGCCCCAGCATTTT. Residues: CASSYDSSNQPQHF.

By its share, this clonotype is medium-sized. The V call is TRBV20-1, the J call TRBJ1-2; D possibly corresponds to TRBD1 (5 bases). Germline V CDR1 and CDR2: DFQATT, SNEGSKA (reference sequence). This CDR3 region has 16 residues. Trimming cost V 1 base and J 8 bases, with 23 bases left between them. The chain's CDR3 is CSARGDEIGGVGGYTF. The CDR3 DNA sequence: TGCAGTGCTAGAGGGGACGAGATTGGGGGAGTAGGAGGCTACACCTTC.

This clonotype has a handful of counts. The chain recombines TRBV7-2 with TRBJ2-3, with TRBD2 matching 8 bases. V shed 6 bases, J shed 2 bases, and the junction held 10 bases outside the gene matches. The CDR3 is made up of 16 amino acids. The germline gives CDR1 SGHTA, CDR2 FQGNSA. DNA of the CDR3: TGTGCCAGCAGTCCAACCGGGACTAGGCTCACAGATACGCAGTATTTT. Translation gives CASSPTGTRLTDTQYF.

This clonotype has only a few counts. The chain carries TRBV6-5 and TRBJ1-4; D might be TRBD1 (6 bases). This CDR3 contains 13 residues. Trimming left V 4 bases short and J 8 bases short, with 11 bases between. Germline CDR1 is MNHEY and CDR2 is SVGAGI. CDR3 in amino acids: CASSLQGAEKLFF. CDR3 DNA: TGTGCCAGCAGTTTACAGGGAGCCGAAAAACTGTTTTTT.

The rearrangement joins TRBV6-1 to TRBJ2-7; TRBD2 matches 10 bases. The CDR3 totals 16 residues. J was trimmed by 7 bases and V by 5 bases; bases with no gene match: 14. Germline V gives CDR1 MNHNS, CDR2 SASEGT. The CDR3 is CASSQETSGFMREQYF. The CDR3 region has the DNA TGTGCCAGCAGTCAAGAGACTAGCGGGTTTATGAGGGAGCAGTACTTC.

The chain carries TRBV6-2 or TRBV6-3 and TRBJ2-7; D tentatively reads TRBD1 or TRBD2 (5 bases each). Germline CDR1 reads MNHEY; CDR2 reads SVGEGT. CDR3 length: 16 amino acids. V was pared by 5 bases and J by 0 bases, with 17 bases between. The CDR3 DNA is TGTGCCAGCAGTGACCGGGGACGGCGTAGCTCCTACGAGCAGTACTTC. Residues: CASSDRGRRSSYEQYF.

The V call is TRBV20-1, the J call TRBJ2-3; TRBD1 aligns across 8 bases. Germline V CDR1 and CDR2: DFQATT, SNEGSKA (reference sequence). V was clipped by 2 bases and J by 5 bases; unmatched bases: 6. This CDR3 is built from 14 residues. Here the CDR3 DNA reads TGCAGTGCTAGAACAGGGGGAAGTAAAGATACGCAGTATTTT. Residues: CSARTGGSKDTQYF.

The chain employs TRBV6-1 and TRBJ2-1; 11 bases align to TRBD2. The CDR3 runs to 15 residues. V was clipped by 1 base and J by 12 bases; unmatched bases: 8. CDR1 is MNHNS and CDR2 is SASEGT in the germline V gene. Here the CDR3 DNA reads TGTGCCAGCAGTGAAGAGGCTAGCGGGGGGCTCGGGCAGTTCTTC. Translating it yields CASSEEASGGLGQFF.

This clonotype is medium-sized within its sample. The chain is built from TRBV27 and TRBJ1-1; 9 bases line up with TRBD1. Germline loops: CDR1 MNHEY, CDR2 SMNVEV (reference sequence). The CDR3 covers 13 residues. Trimming took 6 bases from V and 6 from J; bases not matched to a gene: 5. Written as DNA, the CDR3 is TGTGCCAGCAGAAGGGACAGGGTCTCTGAAGCTTTCTTT. Protein sequence: CASRRDRVSEAFF.

This clonotype was counted between two and nine times. The chain is built from TRBV20-1 and TRBJ1-1, with no clear D. Germline V gene data show CDR1 as DFQATT and CDR2 as SNEGSKA (reference sequence). This CDR3 region has 14 residues. Deletions cut 1 base from V and 0 bases from J, with 9 bases between. The CDR3, as DNA: TGCAGTGCTAGAGTTATAGGGCTGAACACTGAAGCTTTCTTT. Translated: CSARVIGLNTEAFF.

The chain employs TRBV11-3 and TRBJ1-1; D gene uncertain. V was trimmed by 3 bases and J by 5 bases, leaving 19 bases between them. Germline CDR1 and CDR2: SGHNT and YENEEA. This CDR3 has 16 residues. The CDR3 loop is CASSLDSLKAWTEAFF. CDR3 DNA sequence: TGTGCCAGCAGCTTGGATTCCCTTAAAGCGTGGACTGAAGCTTTCTTT.

The V and J genes are TRBV5-4 and TRBJ2-3; tentatively, D is TRBD1 (6 bases). Trimming removed 1 base at V and 5 bases at J, with 17 bases between. The CDR3 has 16 residues. Germline CDR1 is SGHNT and CDR2 is YYREEE (reference sequence). DNA for the CDR3: TGTGCCAGCAGCTTGCGGTCGAGGGGGACCGGAGATACGCAGTATTTT. It specifies CASSLRSRGTGDTQYF.

The genes are TRBV14 and TRBJ2-7; TRBD2 matches 10 bases. The CDR3 totals 15 residues. CDR1 and CDR2 (germline): SGHDN, FVKESK. J lost 5 bases, V lost 4 bases, and 8 bases had no gene match. Here the CDR3 reads CASSPTLAGVDEQYF. The CDR3 region has the DNA TGTGCCAGCAGCCCCACCCTAGCGGGGGTCGACGAGCAGTACTTC.

Sample share makes this clonotype medium-sized (0.01 to 0.1%). This chain uses TRBV7-3 with TRBJ2-7; D is unclear. Germline CDR1 SGHTA, CDR2 FQGTGA. The CDR3 runs to 13 residues. V lost 3 bases and J 6 bases, leaving 12 bases between the germline ends. CDR3 in amino acids: CASSFGQLSEQYF. In DNA form, the CDR3 reads TGTGCCAGCAGCTTTGGGCAGTTATCCGAGCAGTACTTC. The complete variable domain, with remaining parts taken from reference TRBV7-3 and TRBJ2-7, reads GAGVSQTPSNKVTEKGKYVELRCDPISGHTALYWYRQSLGQGPEFLIYFQGTGAADDSGLPNDRFFAVRPEGSVSTLKIQRTERGDSAVYLCASSFGQLSEQYFGPGTRLTVT.

The sample holds a few counts of this clonotype. The V gene is TRBV10-1, the J gene TRBJ2-7; 7 bases are a match to TRBD1. Germline V gene lookup returns CDR1 WNHNN and CDR2 SYGVQD (reference sequence). The CDR3 has 13 amino acids. J gave up 5 bases and V 2 bases, and 3 bases lay outside the gene matches. The CDR3 protein is CASSEGQAHEQYF. Here the CDR3 DNA reads TGCGCCAGCAGTGAGGGACAGGCGCACGAGCAGTACTTC.

The chain couples TRBV2 to TRBJ1-1; 7 nucleotides align to TRBD1. Germline V gene data show CDR1 as SNHLY and CDR2 as FYNNEI. V dropped 6 bases and J dropped 5; count of bases not matched to a gene: 6. This CDR3 is built from 13 residues. Here the CDR3 DNA reads TGTGCCAGCAGGCCCGACAGGGAAACTGAAGCTTTCTTT. Protein product: CASRPDRETEAFF. The whole variable domain, remainder taken from reference TRBV2 and TRBJ1-1, is EPEVTQTPSHQVTQMGQEVILRCVPISNHLYFYWYRQILGQKVEFLVSFYNNEISEKSEIFDDQFSVERPDGSNFTLKIRSTKLEDSAMYFCASRPDRETEAFFGQGTRLTVV.

This clonotype was seen a handful of times. This sequence joins TRBV29-1 and TRBJ1-2; TRBD1 agrees at 10 bases. The CDR3 extends over 14 amino acids. V lost 5 bases, J lost 4 bases, and 7 bases stayed unmatched. The germline CDR1 and CDR2 sequences are SQVTM and ANQGSEA. DNA for the CDR3: TGCAGCGTTACAAAACGGACAGGGGGCTATGGCTACACCTTC. Translating gives CSVTKRTGGYGYTF.

This clonotype is labeled as medium-sized (0.01 to 0.1%). This chain uses TRBV11-3 with TRBJ2-3; maybe TRBD1 (5 bases). Germline-derived CDR1 and CDR2 are SGHNT and YENEEA. With 0 bases removed from V and 2 bases from J, the gap between germline ends came to 21 bases. The CDR3 is made up of 19 amino acids. CDR3 protein: CASSLEVRGRTSHTDTQYF. The DNA for the CDR3 is TGTGCCAGCAGCTTAGAAGTTAGGGGCCGCACTTCGCACACAGATACGCAGTATTTT.

This clonotype was seen only a few times. This rearrangement joins TRBV18 to TRBJ1-5; TRBD1 matches at 7 bases. The CDR3 consists of 14 residues. V dropped 6 bases and J dropped 5; count of bases not matched to a gene: 7. Looked up from germline, CDR1 is KGHSH and CDR2 is LQKENI. CDR3 sequence: CASSEQGSDQPQHF. In DNA form, the CDR3 reads TGTGCCAGCTCCGAACAGGGGTCAGATCAGCCCCAGCATTTT.

This clonotype has just a few counts. The V gene is TRBV20-1, the J gene TRBJ2-3; unclear D gene. Germline V gene lookup returns CDR1 DFQATT and CDR2 SNEGSKA (reference sequence). The V and J ends lost 4 bases and 2 bases respectively, with 7 bases between them. The CDR3 extends over 12 amino acids. The chain's CDR3 is CSATGPTDTQYF. The CDR3 DNA sequence: TGCAGTGCTACAGGCCCCACAGATACGCAGTATTTT.